The source of this TCR beta chain is a study of control samples from healthy donors and cancer patients. Clones were read by immunoSEQ multiplex PCR, and TCRdb kept only the in-frame ones, dropping some. The sample records nearly 200,000 clones, over 80% being singletons. Germline V gives CDR1 LNHDA, CDR2 SQIVND (reference sequence). V was clipped by 3 bases and J by 10 bases; unmatched bases: 5. The CDR3 is made up of 13 amino acids. The J gene is TRBJ1-4, the V gene TRBV19; 7 nucleotides match TRBD1. The sample comprised blood. This TCR derives from a man aged 25-45 years in good health. The chain's CDR3 is CASSIGAGGKLFF. The CDR3 nucleotides are TGTGCCAGTAGTATCGGGGCAGGGGGAAAACTGTTTTTT. Based on the CDR3 plus reference TRBV19 and TRBJ1-4, the full variable domain is DGGITQSPKYLFRKEGQNVTLSCEQNLNHDAMYWYRQDPGQGLRLIYYSQIVNDFQKGDIAEGYSVSREKKESFPLTVTSAQKNPTAFYLCASSIGAGGKLFFGSGTQLSVL.